This T cell receptor beta chain emerged from a study of CD8 T cells in Susac syndrome. It was with random hexamers that about 0.45 to 1 ug RNA was reverse transcribed. One entry per CDR3 protein results from TCRdb running MiXCR on the immunoSEQ multiplex PCR reads. This table has 1,500 to 2,000 distinct CDR3 sequences, 50% to 75% appearing once. Memory subsets defined by CD27 and CD45RA staining were used for TEMRA sorting. V dropped 4 bases and J dropped 0 bases, with 17 bases sitting between them. CDR3 length equals 17 residues. Germline CDR1 reads SGDLS; CDR2 reads YYNGEE. Sequencing was done on a sample of CD8+ TEMRA cells from PBMCs. Sample subset: FACS-sorted terminally differentiated effector memory CD8+ T cells re-expressing CD45RA (CD8+ TEMRA). V and J are TRBV9 and TRBJ1-3, with D maybe TRBD1 (6 bases). This sequence originates from a human donor with Susac syndrome. CDR3 nucleotide sequence: TGTGCCAGCAGCCCCCAGGGACATCCAAGCTCTGGAAACACCATATATTTT. It codes for CASSPQGHPSSGNTIYF.